This TCR beta chain stems from a study of neoadjuvant anti-PD-1 for oral cavity cancer. CDR1 and CDR2 from the germline V gene are SGHAT and FQNNGV. Trimming cost V 3 bases and J 4 bases, with 6 bases left between them. CDR3 length: 12 amino acids. The time point is: after neoadjuvant nivolumab, at surgical resection. This table comes from immunoSEQ multiplex PCR, and its TCRdb copy is limited to in-frame clones, with some not included. The sample includes over 65,000 clones, 70% to 90% of them seen just once. Points on this clone: The antigen is not known.

Study-level results: Pretreatment Treg/Th17 ratio correlated inversely with post-treatment tumor clonality.

The TCR originated in a person aged 35-79 years with oral cavity squamous cell carcinoma. The genes are TRBV11-2 and TRBJ1-2; possibly TRBD1 for D (6 bases). The sequences come from PBMCs, collected after nivolumab (anti-PD-1) treatment. CDR3 sequence: CASSFRGYGYTF. The DNA for the CDR3 is TGTGCCAGCAGCTTCAGGGGCTATGGCTACACCTTC.